One sample yielded the 23 T cell receptor beta chains listed below, sequenced in a study of T-cell reconstitution after alpha-beta-depleted transplantation in children. TCRbeta library preparation incorporated unique molecular identifiers. TCRdb fed the PCR reads into MiXCR, producing one record per CDR3 protein. The sample consists of roughly 180,000 distinct CDR3 sequences, roughly 15% of them appearing once. Sample: PBMCs from the stem cell graft donor, taken from the stem cell graft. The receptors were sampled from a human donor who donated a stem cell graft to a child with acute lymphoblastic leukemia.

This clonotype appeared many times. J is TRBJ1-6 and V is TRBV5-1, with a tentative D call TRBD1 (5 bases). Germline-derived CDR1 and CDR2 are SGHRS and YFSETQ. The CDR3 totals 14 residues. V lost 4 bases and J 8 bases, leaving 13 bases between the germline ends. CDR3 nucleotide sequence: TGCGCCAGCAGCCGAAGGGGCGGAGATTCACCCCTCCACTTT. Translated, it gives CASSRRGGDSPLHF. Drawing the rest from reference TRBV5-1 and TRBJ1-6, the complete variable domain is KAGVTQTPRYLIKTRGQQVTLSCSPISGHRSVSWYQQTPGQGLQFLFEYFSETQRNKGNFPGRFSGRQFSNSRSEMNVSTLELGDSALYLCASSRRGGDSPLHFGNGTRLTVT.

With respect to this clonotype: A read error may explain this, as a much larger clone is one base away. The genes are TRBV28 and TRBJ2-5, with a possible D match to TRBD2 (5 bases). V gave up 5 bases and J gave up 4 bases, with 17 bases separating them. The length of the CDR3 is 15 residues. Germline CDR1 MDHEN, CDR2 SYDVKM. In DNA, the CDR3 is TGTGCCAGCAGTGGCCCCCGGGATACCCTAGAGACCCAGTACTTC. This encodes CASSGPRDTLETQYF.

This clonotype was seen many times. CDR3 protein: CASSLAYTARTYDEQFF. CDR3 sequence (DNA): TGCGCCAGCAGCTTGGCCTACACGGCTAGGACTTATGATGAGCAGTTCTTC. The rearrangement uses TRBV5-1 and TRBJ2-1; TRBD2 might be the D (5 bases). The CDR3 length is 17 residues. Germline loops: CDR1 SGHRS, CDR2 YFSETQ. V lost 0 bases to trimming and J lost 8 bases, with 21 bases between them.

J is TRBJ2-7 and V is TRBV5-1, with TRBD1 matching 11 bases. Germline V gene data show CDR1 as SGHRS and CDR2 as YFSETQ. After removal of 3 bases from V and 2 bases from J, the junction contained 4 bases not matched to a gene. The CDR3 is 15 amino acids. The DNA of the CDR3 is TGCGCCAGCAGCTCGGCGGGACAGGGGGCCTACGAGCAGTACTTC. Translation gives CASSSAGQGAYEQYF.

This clonotype appeared many times. The chain employs TRBV6-5 and TRBJ2-2, with 8 bases that match TRBD1. Germline V gene lookup returns CDR1 MNHEY and CDR2 SVGAGI. CDR3 size: 14 residues. Trimming took 5 bases from V and 5 from J; bases not matched to a gene: 4. CDR3 coding DNA: TGTGCCAGCAGTCCGGACAGGGCTACCGGGGAGCTGTTTTTT. Its translation is CASSPDRATGELFF.

This clonotype was detected ten times or more. This rearrangement joins TRBV12-3 or TRBV12-4 to TRBJ2-3, with D tentatively TRBD1 (6 bases). This CDR3 is 16 amino acids long. Trimming stripped 5 bases from V and 1 base from J, with 16 bases between. Here the CDR3 reads CASSPLGRQGTDTQYF. The DNA of the CDR3 is TGTGCCAGCAGTCCCCTGGGCCGACAGGGCACAGATACGCAGTATTTT.

This clonotype was seen repeatedly, ten times or more. This chain links TRBV12-3 or TRBV12-4 with TRBJ2-1; no clear D gene. CDR3 length: 13 amino acids. V gave up 2 bases and J gave up 8 bases, with 10 bases separating them. The DNA for the CDR3 is TGTGCCAGCAGTTTATTCGGTTTCGATGAGCAGTTCTTC. Protein sequence: CASSLFGFDEQFF.

This clonotype was seen many times. The chain links TRBV20-1 to TRBJ2-1; 11 bases align to TRBD2. This CDR3 has 14 amino acids. Germline assignment: CDR1 DFQATT and CDR2 SNEGSKA (reference sequence). V lost 6 bases to trimming and J lost 13 bases; unmatched junction nucleotides: 14. The CDR3 coding sequence is TGCAGTGCCGAAGCTGAGGTAGCGGGAGGGAAACAGTTCTTC. Amino acids: CSAEAEVAGGKQFF.

This clonotype was picked up many times. The chain has TRBV4-1 and TRBJ2-1; D is unclear. Trimming took 6 bases from V and 5 from J, leaving 5 bases between them. Germline CDR1 reads MGHRA; CDR2 reads YSYEKL. The CDR3 loop spans 11 amino acids. DNA for the CDR3: TGCGCCAGCAGACAAAACAATGAGCAGTTCTTC. This codes for CASRQNNEQFF.

This chain links TRBV6-2 or TRBV6-3 with TRBJ2-1, with 12 nucleotides matching TRBD2. CDR1 and CDR2 (germline): MNHEY, SVGEGT. J lost 5 bases, V lost 6 bases, and 11 bases had no gene match. This CDR3 spans 17 amino acids. CDR3 nucleotide sequence: TGTGCCAGCAGCCCACGAACTAGCGGGAGGTCAAACAATGAGCAGTTCTTC. Residues: CASSPRTSGRSNNEQFF.

This clonotype has ten or more counts. The rearrangement joins TRBV18 to TRBJ2-7; tentatively, D is TRBD1 (7 bases). V was trimmed by 5 bases and J by 2 bases, leaving 10 bases between them. Germline loops: CDR1 KGHSH, CDR2 LQKENI. The CDR3 consists of 13 residues. CDR3 coding DNA: TGTGCCAGCTCAGCGGGACAGACCTACGAGCAGTACTTC. It yields the protein CASSAGQTYEQYF.

DNA for the CDR3: TGTGCCTGGAAGTCCCCTCATGGGGCCGGGGAGCTGTTTTTT. Its protein is CAWKSPHGAGELFF. V and J are TRBV30 and TRBJ2-2; D call uncertain. The CDR3 spans 14 residues. Trimming shortened V by 4 bases and J by 6 bases, and 15 bases separated the two germline ends. CDR1 is GTSNPN, CDR2 SVGIG, per germline (reference sequence).

This clonotype was seen many times. The CDR3 loop reads CASSLAGRGQYNEQFF. The CDR3 DNA reads as TGCGCCAGCAGCTTGGCCGGGCGGGGCCAGTACAATGAGCAGTTCTTC. The chain employs TRBV5-1 and TRBJ2-1, with a weak D call TRBD2 (6 bases). Trimming removed 0 bases at V and 4 bases at J, with 14 bases between. This CDR3 is built from 16 residues. Germline V gives CDR1 SGHRS, CDR2 YFSETQ.

At least ten counts were recorded for this clonotype. The V call is TRBV12-3 or TRBV12-4, the J call TRBJ1-5; the D gene is possibly TRBD1 (6 bases). Trimming removed 7 bases at V and 4 bases at J, with 11 bases between. The CDR3 extends over 13 amino acids. CDR3 protein: CASTLQGNQPQHF. For the CDR3, the DNA is TGTGCCAGCACCCTGCAGGGGAATCAGCCCCAGCATTTT.

For this clonotype: One base away lies a much larger clone, so this may be a sequencing read error. The rearrangement links TRBV29-1 to TRBJ2-1; the D is unclear. There are 10 residues in the CDR3. From germline, CDR1 is SQVTM and CDR2 ANQGSEA. The ends were cut back, 4 bases at V and 4 bases at J, with 2 bases in the middle. In nucleotides, the CDR3 is TGCAGCGTTGGGTACAATGAGCAGTTCTTC. Amino acid sequence: CSVGYNEQFF.

This clonotype was counted at least ten times. The chain joins TRBV6-5 to TRBJ2-7; 7 positions match TRBD1. The junction had 11 bases not matched to a gene; V was cut back by 5 bases and J by 1 base. The length of the CDR3 is 16 residues. Germline V lookup: CDR1 MNHEY, CDR2 SVGAGI. The CDR3 region is CASSRTNRGRSYEQYF. CDR3 nucleotides: TGTGCCAGCAGTCGCACAAACAGGGGCCGTTCCTACGAGCAGTACTTC.

The CDR3 DNA sequence: TGTGCCAGCAGTGAAGCCTCGAACACCGGGGAGCTGTTTTTT. This sequence encodes CASSEASNTGELFF. The chain recombines TRBV2 with TRBJ2-2; D unresolved. CDR1 and CDR2 from the germline V gene are SNHLY and FYNNEI. This CDR3 has 14 amino acids. The germline V and J ends were trimmed by 0 bases and 0 bases, with 2 bases remaining between them.

The V gene is TRBV11-2, the J gene TRBJ2-7, with TRBD1 matching 9 bases. Trimming took 5 bases from V and 6 from J; bases not matched to a gene: 11. The germline CDR1 and CDR2 sequences are SGHAT and FQNNGV. The CDR3 has 15 amino acids. The CDR3 loop is CASSPPGTGRREQYF. The CDR3, as DNA: TGTGCCAGCAGCCCGCCTGGGACAGGGAGGCGCGAGCAGTACTTC.

This chain uses TRBV5-1 with TRBJ2-4, with TRBD2 identical over 14 bases. The CDR3 has 19 residues. Germline V gene lookup returns CDR1 SGHRS and CDR2 YFSETQ. V trimming: 3 bases; J trimming: 1 base; junction bases outside the gene matches: 9. The CDR3 DNA reads as TGCGCCAGCAGCTGGGCTGAGACTAGCGGGAGGGATGCCAAAAACATTCAGTACTTC. Amino acid sequence: CASSWAETSGRDAKNIQYF.

The chain has TRBV6-8 and TRBJ2-7; a possible D gene is TRBD1 (6 bases). CDR3 length equals 14 residues. Trimming removed 8 bases at V and 0 bases at J, with 14 bases between. Looked up from germline, CDR1 is MNHGY and CDR2 is SAAAGT. The CDR3 spells CASPSQGPSYEQYF. CDR3 coding DNA: TGTGCCAGCCCTTCGCAGGGGCCCTCCTACGAGCAGTACTTC.

This clonotype was seen ten or more times. V usage is TRBV5-1 and J usage is TRBJ1-4; D is ambiguous. Deletions cut 0 bases from V and 7 bases from J, with 10 bases between. CDR1 SGHRS and CDR2 YFSETQ come from the germline V gene. There are 14 residues in the CDR3. The CDR3 sequence is CASSLGFEGEKLFF. DNA of the CDR3: TGCGCCAGCAGCTTGGGGTTTGAAGGTGAAAAACTGTTTTTT.

The gene calls are TRBV5-4 and TRBJ2-7; the match to TRBD2 covers 9 bases. Trimming at V came to 2 bases and at J to 6 bases, leaving 6 bases not matched to a gene. CDR3 length: 14 amino acids. Germline V gives CDR1 SGHNT, CDR2 YYREEE (reference sequence). This CDR3 reads CASSFGGRAAEQYF. The CDR3 DNA reads as TGTGCCAGCAGCTTTGGCGGGAGGGCCGCCGAGCAGTACTTC.

The V and J genes are TRBV19 and TRBJ2-3; 10 bases match TRBD2. The trim removed 3 bases at V and 4 bases at J, leaving 16 bases unmatched. CDR1 and CDR2 from the germline V gene are LNHDA and SQIVND (reference sequence). The CDR3 covers 19 residues. The CDR3, as DNA: TGTGCCAGTAGTATGAATGGGAGAGGAGCGGGAGGGCCGGCAGATACGCAGTATTTT. This encodes CASSMNGRGAGGPADTQYF.